Each of the 27 T cell receptor beta chains below was sequenced from the same sample in a study of T cell repertoires in cytomegalovirus infection. Their antigen targets remain unknown. TCRdb re-analysed the reads in MiXCR, keeping a single row per CDR3 protein. The repertoire consists of 900,000 to 950,000 distinct CDR3 sequences, with about a third occurring once and the leading ten covering about 14%. This specimen consisted of cultured CD8+ T cells from PBMCs, obtained from culture after CMV antigen stimulation. Receptors were obtained from a human donor in good health (CMV status not recorded). Some clones in this sample may be carry-over from other donors' samples.

This clonotype was counted a single time. This may arise from a read error, as a much more abundant clone is one base away. The chain combines TRBV7-8 with TRBJ2-4; no reliable D call. The CDR3 has 13 residues. Germline-derived CDR1 and CDR2 are SGHVS and FQNEAQ. CDR3 region: CASSLRAINIQYF. Here the CDR3 DNA reads TGTGCCAGCAGCTTACGAGCCATAAACATTCAGTACTTC.

V usage is TRBV10-3 and J usage is TRBJ2-3; 10 nucleotides match TRBD2. The CDR3 runs to 16 residues. V shed 0 bases, J shed 4 bases, and the junction held 4 bases outside the gene matches. Germline V gives CDR1 ENHRY, CDR2 SYGVKD. In DNA form, the CDR3 reads TGTGCCATCAGTGAGTCACCTAGCGGGGGCCCAGATACGCAGTATTTT. It codes for CAISESPSGGPDTQYF.

This clonotype was seen many times. The gene calls are TRBV6-1 and TRBJ1-3; 9 bases align to TRBD1. Germline V gene lookup returns CDR1 MNHNS and CDR2 SASEGT. This CDR3 region has 15 residues. V dropped 5 bases and J dropped 3; count of bases not matched to a gene: 5. In DNA, the CDR3 is TGTGCCAGCAGTACTGGGACAGGGCATGGAAACACCATATATTTT. Translated: CASSTGTGHGNTIYF.

This clonotype has just a few counts. The CDR3 reads CASSSGQKDTQYF. CDR3 bases: TGTGCCAGCAGCTCGGGCCAGAAGGATACGCAGTATTTT. The chain has TRBV7-6 and TRBJ2-3; D is unresolved. V was clipped by 4 bases and J by 6 bases, with 11 bases between them. Germline assignment: CDR1 SGHVS and CDR2 FNYEAQ. The CDR3 consists of 13 residues. Together with reference TRBV7-6 and TRBJ2-3, the CDR3 gives the full variable domain: GAGVSQSPRYKVTKRGQDVALRCDPISGHVSLYWYRQALGQGPEFLTYFNYEAQQDKSGLPNDRFSAERPEGSISTLTIQRTEQRDSAMYRCASSSGQKDTQYFGPGTRLTVL.

The chain combines TRBV7-6 with TRBJ2-5; tentatively, D is TRBD1 (6 bases). This CDR3 has 15 residues. V lost 3 bases and J 5 bases, leaving 16 bases between the germline ends. Germline V CDR1 and CDR2: SGHVS, FNYEAQ. CDR3 DNA: TGTGCCAGCAGCTTTATCCCCGGGACAAGGGAGACCCAGTACTTC. Translating it yields CASSFIPGTRETQYF.

In its sample, this clonotype was seen a few times. The chain combines TRBV7-9 with TRBJ2-4; D is possibly TRBD2 (5 bases). The CDR3 has 12 residues. With 5 bases removed from V and 8 bases from J, the gap between germline ends came to 10 bases. Germline V gene data show CDR1 as SEHNR and CDR2 as FQNEAQ (reference sequence). CDR3 protein: CASSARRDIQYF. Here the CDR3 DNA reads TGTGCCAGCAGCGCGAGGCGGGACATTCAGTACTTC.

This chain links TRBV5-6 with TRBJ2-5; 9 bases map to TRBD2. Germline CDR1 SGHDT, CDR2 YYEEEE. V shed 0 bases, J shed 4 bases, and the junction held 10 bases outside the gene matches. The CDR3 runs to 17 residues. This CDR3 reads CASSLDWRGGDGETQYF. CDR3 DNA: TGTGCCAGCAGCTTGGATTGGCGCGGGGGGGATGGAGAGACCCAGTACTTC. Together with reference TRBV5-6 and TRBJ2-5, the CDR3 gives the full variable domain: DAGVTQSPTHLIKTRGQQVTLRCSPKSGHDTVSWYQQALGQGPQFIFQYYEEEERQRGNFPDRFSGHQFPNYSSELNVNALLLGDSALYLCASSLDWRGGDGETQYFGPGTRLLVL.

This clonotype was picked up a small number of times. The rearrangement joins TRBV6-2 or TRBV6-3 to TRBJ2-5; D gene ambiguous. The CDR3 is made up of 14 amino acids. V gave up 1 base and J gave up 0 bases, with 6 bases separating them. The germline V gene encodes CDR1 MNHEY and CDR2 SVGEGT. CDR3 nucleotide sequence: TGTGCCAGCAGTTACTTCGCCAACCAAGAGACCCAGTACTTC. Translated, it gives CASSYFANQETQYF.

The rearrangement joins TRBV14 to TRBJ1-1; D might be TRBD1 (6 bases). Trimming left V 3 bases short and J 0 bases short, with 11 bases between. The germline gives CDR1 SGHDN, CDR2 FVKESK. This CDR3 region has 15 residues. The CDR3 nucleotides read TGTGCCAGCAGCCAGGGGACATTCATGAACACTGAAGCTTTCTTT. Residues: CASSQGTFMNTEAFF.

The rearrangement joins TRBV4-3 to TRBJ1-1; D gene ambiguous. The CDR3 covers 13 residues. CDR1 and CDR2 from the germline V gene are LGHNA and YSLEER. The germline V and J ends were trimmed by 1 base and 5 bases, with 8 bases remaining between them. The CDR3 coding sequence is TGCGCCAGCAGCCAAGCGGCAGGAACTGAAGCTTTCTTT. Amino acid sequence: CASSQAAGTEAFF.

In its sample, this clonotype was seen many times. The chain joins TRBV28 to TRBJ1-2; D is unresolved. With 2 bases removed from V and 5 bases from J, the gap between germline ends came to 6 bases. CDR3 size: 12 residues. Germline loops: CDR1 MDHEN, CDR2 SYDVKM. CDR3 coding DNA: TGTGCCAGCAGTTTAATGCGGTATGGCTACACCTTC. Residues: CASSLMRYGYTF.

This clonotype was detected ten times or more. This chain links TRBV7-8 with TRBJ1-6; 8 bases fit TRBD1. The V segment lost 0 bases and the J segment 6 bases; nucleotides outside the gene matches: 4. The CDR3 consists of 16 residues. Germline V lookup: CDR1 SGHVS, CDR2 FQNEAQ. In nucleotides, the CDR3 is TGTGCCAGCAGCTTAGCGAGACAGGGGTTTAATTCACCCCTCCACTTT. Encoded protein: CASSLARQGFNSPLHF. The variable domain in full, with the rest retrieved from reference TRBV7-8 and TRBJ1-6, is GAGVSQSPRYKVAKRGQDVALRCDPISGHVSLFWYQQALGQGPEFLTYFQNEAQLDKSGLPSDRFFAERPEGSVSTLKIQRTQQEDSAVYLCASSLARQGFNSPLHFGNGTRLTVT.

For the CDR3, the DNA is TGCGCCAGCAGCCAGGACCGGACGGTCGGGGCCAACGTCCTGACTTTC. It codes for CASSQDRTVGANVLTF. The chain is built from TRBV4-1 and TRBJ2-6; D is undetermined. This CDR3 comprises 16 residues. Trimming removed 3 bases at V and 4 bases at J, with 13 bases between. CDR1 and CDR2 from the germline V gene are MGHRA and YSYEKL.

V gene TRBV5-4 combines with J gene TRBJ1-3; D unclear. Trimming left V 4 bases short and J 2 bases short, with 16 bases between. The CDR3 sequence is 16 residues long. In germline, CDR1 is SGHNT, CDR2 YYREEE (reference sequence). CDR3 sequence: CASSQDALVTGNTIYF. CDR3 in DNA: TGTGCCAGCAGCCAAGACGCGTTGGTAACTGGAAACACCATATATTTT.

Note on this clonotype: The conserved phenylalanine or tryptophan normally closing the CDR3 is absent here, so this likely arose from a read error. This chain uses TRBV7-2 with TRBJ1-3; tentatively, D is TRBD1 (6 bases). CDR1 is SGHTA and CDR2 is FQGNSA in the germline V gene. V dropped 0 bases and J dropped 4 bases, with 16 bases sitting between them. This CDR3 is built from 17 residues. The DNA for the CDR3 is TGTGCCAGCAGCTTAGCGCATTGGGGGGCGAGAGGAAACACCATATATTCT. Protein sequence: CASSLAHWGARGNTIYS.

This clonotype has more than one count but fewer than ten. CDR3 loop: CASREKGQSSYNEQFF. The CDR3 DNA sequence: TGTGCCAGCAGGGAAAAGGGACAGAGCTCCTACAATGAGCAGTTCTTC. V and J are TRBV7-9 and TRBJ2-1, with 7 bases aligning to TRBD1. Germline loops: CDR1 SEHNR, CDR2 FQNEAQ (reference sequence). Trimming cost V 6 bases and J 0 bases; bases outside gene matches: 8. CDR3 size: 16 residues.

This clonotype showed up just a few times. The chain has TRBV11-2 and TRBJ2-7, with 7 bases aligning to TRBD2. The CDR3 has 16 residues. The V and J ends lost 1 base and 3 bases, in that order; junction bases with no gene match: 9. Germline CDR1 and CDR2: SGHAT and FQNNGV. Written as DNA, the CDR3 is TGTGCCAGCAGCTTAGTCGCAGCAGGCGGGGGCTACGAGCAGTACTTC. Its translation: CASSLVAAGGGYEQYF.

This rearrangement joins TRBV6-2 or TRBV6-3 to TRBJ2-4, with D possibly being TRBD1 (5 bases). The germline V gene has CDR1 MNHEY and CDR2 SVGEGT. The CDR3 has 12 amino acids. The V end lost 6 bases, the J end lost 6 bases, and 9 bases lay between the germline ends. Here the CDR3 reads CASSDQGNIQYF. CDR3 DNA sequence: TGTGCCAGCAGCGATCAGGGAAACATTCAGTACTTC.

This clonotype was detected many times. The rearrangement links TRBV7-2 to TRBJ2-7; TRBD1 matches at 8 bases. This CDR3 contains 15 residues. In germline, CDR1 is SGHTA, CDR2 FQGNSA. V was pared by 5 bases and J by 3 bases, with 9 bases of the junction left unmatched. CDR3 DNA: TGTGCCAGCAGCCCCTTTTCCGGACAGGGCTACGAGCAGTACTTC. Translating it yields CASSPFSGQGYEQYF.

The chain couples TRBV7-9 to TRBJ1-2; D may be TRBD1 (6 bases). Trimming took off 1 base at V and 4 bases at J, with 13 bases between the two ends. Germline V lookup: CDR1 SEHNR, CDR2 FQNEAQ (reference sequence). The CDR3 is 15 amino acids. The chain's CDR3 is CASSLVQGQLYGYTF. The CDR3 region has the DNA TGTGCCAGCAGCTTAGTTCAGGGACAACTCTATGGCTACACCTTC.

This rearrangement joins TRBV27 to TRBJ2-1; D gene unclear. Deletions cut 3 bases from V and 0 bases from J, with 6 bases between. The CDR3 extends over 14 amino acids. In germline, CDR1 is MNHEY, CDR2 SMNVEV (reference sequence). This chain's CDR3 is CASSFKYSYNEQFF. The DNA of the CDR3 is TGTGCCAGCAGTTTTAAATACTCCTACAATGAGCAGTTCTTC.

The chain couples TRBV7-9 to TRBJ2-2; D is undetermined. The CDR3 is made up of 16 amino acids. Deletions cut 5 bases from V and 3 bases from J, with 16 bases between. Germline V CDR1 and CDR2: SEHNR, FQNEAQ (reference sequence). The CDR3 bases are TGTGCCAGCAGCCCCCCCCCCCGCAGGCACACCGGGGAGCTGTTTTTT. Amino acid sequence: CASSPPPRRHTGELFF.

The rearrangement links TRBV10-3 to TRBJ2-3; tentatively, D is TRBD1 (6 bases). Germline values: CDR1 ENHRY, CDR2 SYGVKD. The CDR3 runs 15 residues. The ends were cut back, 2 bases at V and 1 base at J, with 10 bases in the middle. CDR3 bases: TGTGCCATCAGTGAGCCGGGACAAGGCACAGATACGCAGTATTTT. Encoded protein: CAISEPGQGTDTQYF.

The chain couples TRBV2 to TRBJ2-3; 7 bases map to TRBD2. CDR1 and CDR2 (germline): SNHLY, FYNNEI. V shed 4 bases and J 2 bases; nucleotides not matched to a gene: 3. The CDR3 covers 14 residues. In DNA form, the CDR3 reads TGTGCCAGCAGTGGGGAGGGATACACAGATACGCAGTATTTT. Protein sequence: CASSGEGYTDTQYF.

This clonotype was found a few times. The chain uses TRBV7-6 and TRBJ2-2; TRBD1 is a possible D gene (5 bases). Between the trimmed V and J ends, which lost 5 bases and 3 bases, there was a span of 16 bases. The length of the CDR3 is 16 residues. CDR1 and CDR2 (germline): SGHVS, FNYEAQ. This CDR3 is CASSVNGQAYTGELFF. The CDR3, as DNA: TGTGCCAGCAGCGTAAACGGACAAGCCTACACCGGGGAGCTGTTTTTT.

A few counts support this clonotype. The V and J genes are TRBV7-6 and TRBJ2-3; D is tentatively TRBD1 or TRBD2 (6 bases each). Germline V lookup: CDR1 SGHVS, CDR2 FNYEAQ. The CDR3 is 15 residues long. Trimming pared 5 bases from V and 3 bases from J, leaving 15 bases between. CDR3 nucleotides: TGTGCCAGCAGCCGGATCGGGGGCACTACAGATACGCAGTATTTT. This sequence encodes CASSRIGGTTDTQYF.

This clonotype has a count of ten or more. The chain carries TRBV7-8 and TRBJ1-1; 7 bases match TRBD1. The CDR3 is 17 amino acids. Looked up from germline, CDR1 is SGHVS and CDR2 is FQNEAQ. V was pared by 1 base and J by 1 base, with 9 bases of the junction left unmatched. The CDR3 loop is CASSLVTGDLGNTEAFF. The CDR3 region has the DNA TGTGCCAGCAGCTTAGTTACAGGGGACTTAGGGAACACTGAAGCTTTCTTT.